Included here is one T cell receptor (beta chain) sequence, with context. The sample holds a few counts of this clonotype. It lacks a known antigen. Per-base qualities were not stored, and no clone one base away is much larger. The sample belongs to a study of regulatory T cells in long-lasting Graves disease (dated by TCRdb to about 2021). For the study in its entirety: Persistent Graves' disease was defined as persistently positive TSH receptor autoantibodies together with antithyroid drug treatment for over 5 years. The study was registered as a clinical trial and conducted in China. On average, persistent Graves' disease patients in the clinical cohort had been on antithyroid drugs for about 10.3 years. This study used TCR sequencing and RNA sequencing of peripheral blood to compare persistent Graves' disease patients against newly diagnosed Graves' disease patients. A total of roughly 33 samples underwent TCR sequencing: about 13 from persistent and around 20 from newly diagnosed Graves' disease patients. Broader findings and caveats from the paper: Lower TCR Shannon entropy and fewer highly expanded clones were observed in persistent Graves' disease patients than in newly diagnosed patients, which suggested clonal expansion. Persistent patients shared more public clonotypes among themselves (2,741) than newly diagnosed patients did (about 1,000). Sequencing and analysis were limited to the TCR beta chain. The study examined only peripheral blood because the primary lesion, thyroid tissue, could not be accessed. The authors noted that the small sample size was a limitation that may lower accuracy. TRBV28, TRBJ1-2 and TRBJ2-5 were preferentially used in persistent disease, while TRBV20-1 and TRBJ2-1 were favored in newly diagnosed disease.

Libraries were constructed by multiplex PCR. Instrument used: Illumina HiSeq 4000. iRepertoire HTBI primers and Arm-PCR amplification of CDR3 regions were used to construct TCR beta libraries. Before sequencing, the PCR products went through gel purification. The authors' pipeline ran thus. Gene usage analysis of CDR3 amino acid clonotypes relied on the 55 to 80 TRBV and 12 to 15 TRBJ segments identified across samples. COPE and FqMerger were used to merge the filtered high-quality paired reads into contigs. BLAST was used to align contigs to IMGT TRBV, TRBD and TRBJ reference genes, with CDR3 defined following IMGT. Highly expanded clones were defined as clonotypes with a frequency above 0.1%. Repertoire diversity was measured by Shannon entropy, and V-J evenness by the Gini coefficient. Public clonotypes were defined as clonotypes shared by more than one individual. Through fastp at Q25 and MiXCR, TCRdb rebuilt clones from the public reads, retaining in-frame beta chains. Rows merge per CDR3 protein into single entries with the most common DNA and genes. These V and J calls derive from TCRdb rather than the authors' analysis. This sample is represented by about 400,000 distinct CDR3 sequences; less than 25% of them were singletons. The top ten constitute 20% to 25% of the sample.

The time point tag for this specimen amounts to: persistent/refractory GD, antithyroid drugs over 5 years with positive TRAb. RNA was extracted from PBMCs in TRIzol for both TCR sequencing and RNA sequencing. Graves' disease was diagnosed according to American Thyroid Association guidelines. The patients came from an endocrinology department in Xi'an, China. Each patient gave approximately 10 milliliters of peripheral blood, collected in an EDTA anticoagulant tube. Ficoll Paque Plus density gradient separation was used to isolate PBMCs, and no further T cell sorting was performed. An Agilent 2100 Bioanalyzer and agarose gel were used to check RNA quality, and a NanoDrop 2000 was used to measure RNA concentration. Germline trimming: 1 base from V, 9 bases from J; junction bases outside gene matches: 4. The CDR1 and CDR2 encoded by the germline V gene are SGHTA and FQGNSA. The CDR3 covers 13 residues, taking in both the cysteine and the phenylalanine. Only the CDR3 DNA stays, 39 bases, in frame from base 1.

This clonotype was sampled from a female donor with Graves disease. This receptor chain uses TRBV7-2 and TRBJ1-1; TRBD1 lines up with 8 middle nucleotides. Specimen: peripheral blood mononuclear cells (PBMCs), collected when the disease was refractory, from a patient treated with antithyroid drugs. CDR3 loop: CASSLGTGSKAFF. The sequenced DNA is TGTGCCAGCAGCTTAGGGACAGGGAGTAAAGCTTTCTTT.